The present T cell receptor beta chain was sequenced within a study of T cell clones after liver transplantation. At the level of the study: Three of eight recipients were HCV-positive; others had non-autoimmune, non-viral indications. Draws occurred before transplant, before withdrawal, and after complete or failed withdrawal.

Produced via immunoSEQ multiplex PCR; TCRdb's table is partial and in-frame only. Here the sample spans about 72,000 clones, more than 90% being singletons. This clone was seen only once. Trimming took off 4 bases at V and 5 bases at J, with 29 bases between the two ends. Germline V gene data show CDR1 as SGHNT and CDR2 as YYREEE (reference sequence). This CDR3 is built from 19 residues. The sequencing used CD4+ T cells from blood, collected before liver transplant. This TCR was sampled from a human donor who received a liver transplant. The chain has TRBV5-4 and TRBJ2-3; D may be TRBD2 (6 bases). CDR3 in amino acids: CASSPRRTAGRGYIDTQYF. CDR3 bases: TGTGCCAGCAGCCCAAGAAGGACCGCGGGAAGGGGTTATATAGATACGCAGTATTTT.